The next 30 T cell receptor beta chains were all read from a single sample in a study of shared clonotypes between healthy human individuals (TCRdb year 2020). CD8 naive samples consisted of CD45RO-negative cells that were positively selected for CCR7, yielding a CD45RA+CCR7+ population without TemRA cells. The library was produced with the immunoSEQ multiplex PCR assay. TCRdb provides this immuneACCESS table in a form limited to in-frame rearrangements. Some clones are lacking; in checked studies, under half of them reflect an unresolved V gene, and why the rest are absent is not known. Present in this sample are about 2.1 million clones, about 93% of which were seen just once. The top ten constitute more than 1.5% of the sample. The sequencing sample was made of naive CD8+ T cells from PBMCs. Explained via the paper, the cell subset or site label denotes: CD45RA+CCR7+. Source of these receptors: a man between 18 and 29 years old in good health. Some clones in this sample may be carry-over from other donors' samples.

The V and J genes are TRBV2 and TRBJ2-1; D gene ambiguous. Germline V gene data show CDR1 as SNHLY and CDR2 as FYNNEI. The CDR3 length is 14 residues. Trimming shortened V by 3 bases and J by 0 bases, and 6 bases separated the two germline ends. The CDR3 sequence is CASSDRNSYNEQFF. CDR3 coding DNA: TGTGCCAGCAGTGATCGGAACTCCTACAATGAGCAGTTCTTC.

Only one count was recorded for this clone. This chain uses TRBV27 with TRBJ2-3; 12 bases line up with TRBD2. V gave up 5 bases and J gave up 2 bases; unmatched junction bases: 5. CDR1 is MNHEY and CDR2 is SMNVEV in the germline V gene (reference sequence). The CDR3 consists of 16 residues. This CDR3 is CASSHRLAGDTDTQYF. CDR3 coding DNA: TGTGCCAGCAGTCACCGACTAGCGGGAGACACAGATACGCAGTATTTT.

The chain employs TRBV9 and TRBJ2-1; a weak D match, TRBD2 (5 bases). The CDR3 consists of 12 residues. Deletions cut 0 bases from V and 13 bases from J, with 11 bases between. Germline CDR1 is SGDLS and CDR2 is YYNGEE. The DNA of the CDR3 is TGTGCCAGCAGCGTAGATCGGGAACCCCAGTTCTTC. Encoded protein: CASSVDREPQFF. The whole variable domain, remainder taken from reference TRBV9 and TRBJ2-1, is DSGVTQTPKHLITATGQRVTLRCSPRSGDLSVYWYQQSLDQGLQFLIQYYNGEERAKGNILERFSAQQFPDLHSELNLSSLELGDSALYFCASSVDREPQFFGPGTRLTVL.

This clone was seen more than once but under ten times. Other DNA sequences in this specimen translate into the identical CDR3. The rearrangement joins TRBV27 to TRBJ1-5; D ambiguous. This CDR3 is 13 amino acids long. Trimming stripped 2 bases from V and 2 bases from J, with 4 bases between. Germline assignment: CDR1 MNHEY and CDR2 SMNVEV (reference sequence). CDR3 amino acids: CASSLTGNQPQHF. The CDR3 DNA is TGTGCCAGCAGTTTAACGGGCAATCAGCCCCAGCATTTT.

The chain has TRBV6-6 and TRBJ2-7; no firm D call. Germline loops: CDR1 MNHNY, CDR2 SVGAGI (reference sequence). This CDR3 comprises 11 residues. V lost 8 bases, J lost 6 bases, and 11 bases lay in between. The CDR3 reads CASGTWAEQYF. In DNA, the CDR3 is TGTGCCAGCGGCACATGGGCCGAGCAGTACTTC.

CDR3 in amino acids: CASATVGVSGGNTIYF. The DNA of the CDR3 is TGTGCCAGCGCCACGGTAGGAGTCAGCGGTGGAAACACCATATATTTT. The genes are TRBV28 and TRBJ1-3, with unresolved D. With 8 bases removed from V and 3 bases from J, the gap between germline ends came to 20 bases. CDR1 and CDR2 (germline): MDHEN, SYDVKM. The CDR3 contains 16 residues.

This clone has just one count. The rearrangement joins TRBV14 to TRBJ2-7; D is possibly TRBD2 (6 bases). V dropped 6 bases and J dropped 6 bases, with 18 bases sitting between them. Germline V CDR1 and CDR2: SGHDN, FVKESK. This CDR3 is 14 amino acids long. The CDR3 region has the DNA TGTGCCAGCAGTTTCGTGCGGGGAATTGGCGAGCAGTACTTC. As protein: CASSFVRGIGEQYF.

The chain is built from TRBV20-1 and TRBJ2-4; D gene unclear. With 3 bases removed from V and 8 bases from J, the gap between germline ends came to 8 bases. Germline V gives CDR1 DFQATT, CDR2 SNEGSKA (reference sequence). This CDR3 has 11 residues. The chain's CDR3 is CSARAVDIQYF. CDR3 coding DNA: TGCAGTGCTAGGGCGGTGGACATTCAGTACTTC.

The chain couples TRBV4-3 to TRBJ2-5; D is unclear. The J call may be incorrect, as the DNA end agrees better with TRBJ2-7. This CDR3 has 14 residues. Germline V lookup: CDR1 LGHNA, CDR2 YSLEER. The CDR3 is CASSQDRFPYEQYF. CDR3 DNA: TGCGCCAGCAGCCAAGATCGGTTCCCCTACGAGCAGTACTTC.

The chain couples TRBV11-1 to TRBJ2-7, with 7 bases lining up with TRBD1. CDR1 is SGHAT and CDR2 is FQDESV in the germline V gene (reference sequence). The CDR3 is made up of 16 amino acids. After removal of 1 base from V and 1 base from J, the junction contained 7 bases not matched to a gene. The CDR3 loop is CASSLEGSGGSYEQYF. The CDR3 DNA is TGTGCCAGCAGCTTAGAGGGGTCAGGGGGTTCCTACGAGCAGTACTTC.

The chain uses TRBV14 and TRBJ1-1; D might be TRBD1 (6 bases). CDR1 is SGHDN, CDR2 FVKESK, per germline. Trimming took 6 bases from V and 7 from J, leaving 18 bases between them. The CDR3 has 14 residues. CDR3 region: CASRQYRVGVEAFF. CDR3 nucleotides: TGTGCCAGCAGACAGTACAGGGTAGGAGTTGAAGCTTTCTTT.

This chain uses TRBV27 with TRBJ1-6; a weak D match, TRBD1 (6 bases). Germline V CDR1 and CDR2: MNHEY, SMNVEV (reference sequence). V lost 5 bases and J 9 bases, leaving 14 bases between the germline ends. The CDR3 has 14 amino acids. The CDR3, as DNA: TGTGCCAGCAGTGGACAGTTGTGGGGTTCACCCCTCCACTTT. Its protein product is CASSGQLWGSPLHF.

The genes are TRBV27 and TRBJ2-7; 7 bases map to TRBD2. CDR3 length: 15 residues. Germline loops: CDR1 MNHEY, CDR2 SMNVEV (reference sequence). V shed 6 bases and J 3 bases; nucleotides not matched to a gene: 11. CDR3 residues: CASSSRERVHYEQYF. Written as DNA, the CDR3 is TGTGCCAGCAGCTCGCGGGAGCGGGTTCACTACGAGCAGTACTTC.

CDR3 amino acids: CASSPRTTSYEQYF. Here the CDR3 DNA reads TGTGCCAGCAGCCCCCGGACTACCTCCTACGAGCAGTACTTC. The rearrangement uses TRBV7-9 and TRBJ2-7, with a tentative D call TRBD2 (6 bases). Germline assignment: CDR1 SEHNR and CDR2 FQNEAQ (reference sequence). V gave up 5 bases and J gave up 0 bases, with 11 bases separating them. This CDR3 contains 14 residues.

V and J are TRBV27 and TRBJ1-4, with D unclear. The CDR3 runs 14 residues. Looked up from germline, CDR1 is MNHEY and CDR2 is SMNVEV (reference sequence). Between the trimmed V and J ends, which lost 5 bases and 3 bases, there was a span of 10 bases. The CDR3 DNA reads TGTGCCAGCAGTATAAGGGCTGCTAATGAAAAACTGTTTTTT. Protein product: CASSIRAANEKLFF.

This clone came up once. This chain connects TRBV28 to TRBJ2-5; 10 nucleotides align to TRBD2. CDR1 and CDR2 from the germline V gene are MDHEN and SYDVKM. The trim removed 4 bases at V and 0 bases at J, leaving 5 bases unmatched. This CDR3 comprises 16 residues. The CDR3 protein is CASSSPGLANQETQYF. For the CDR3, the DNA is TGTGCCAGCAGTTCGCCGGGACTAGCGAACCAAGAGACCCAGTACTTC.

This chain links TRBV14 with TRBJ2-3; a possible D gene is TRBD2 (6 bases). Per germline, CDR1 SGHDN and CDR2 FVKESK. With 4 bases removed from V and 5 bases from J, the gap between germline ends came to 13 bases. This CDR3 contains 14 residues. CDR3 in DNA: TGTGCCAGCAGCCGGAGGACTAATGGAGATACGCAGTATTTT. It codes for CASSRRTNGDTQYF.

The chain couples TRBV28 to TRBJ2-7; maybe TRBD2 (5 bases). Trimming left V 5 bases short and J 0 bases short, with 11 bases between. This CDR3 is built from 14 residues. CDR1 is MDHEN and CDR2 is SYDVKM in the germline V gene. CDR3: CASSIPGYSYEQYF. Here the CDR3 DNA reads TGTGCCAGCAGTATTCCGGGATACTCCTACGAGCAGTACTTC.

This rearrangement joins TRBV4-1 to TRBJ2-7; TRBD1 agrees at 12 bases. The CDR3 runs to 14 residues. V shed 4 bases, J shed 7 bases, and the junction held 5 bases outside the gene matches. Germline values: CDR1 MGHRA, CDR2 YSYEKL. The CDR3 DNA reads TGCGCCAGCAGCCTGGGACAGGGGGCCGGAGAGCAGTACTTC. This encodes CASSLGQGAGEQYF.

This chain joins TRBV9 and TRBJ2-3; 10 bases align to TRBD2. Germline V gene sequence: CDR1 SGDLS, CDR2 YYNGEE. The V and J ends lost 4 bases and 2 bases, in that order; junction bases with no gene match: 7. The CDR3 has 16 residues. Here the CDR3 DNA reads TGTGCCAGCAGCATGGGACTAGCGTATGACACAGATACGCAGTATTTT. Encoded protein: CASSMGLAYDTDTQYF.

The CDR3 sequence: CASSLTFAVADTQYF. In DNA, the CDR3 is TGTGCCAGCAGCTTAACGTTTGCAGTAGCAGATACGCAGTATTTT. The chain links TRBV7-3 to TRBJ2-3; D remains ambiguous. The V gene's germline CDR1 is SGHTA and CDR2 FQGTGA. V was clipped by 0 bases and J by 4 bases, with 11 bases between them. The CDR3 spans 15 residues. Using reference TRBV7-3 and TRBJ2-3 for the parts outside the CDR3, the full variable domain is GAGVSQTPSNKVTEKGKYVELRCDPISGHTALYWYRQSLGQGPEFLIYFQGTGAADDSGLPNDRFFAVRPEGSVSTLKIQRTERGDSAVYLCASSLTFAVADTQYFGPGTRLTVL.

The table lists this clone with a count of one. The chain's CDR3 is CASSLDPWGANEQFF. CDR3 bases: TGTGCCAGCAGCTTAGATCCTTGGGGAGCCAATGAGCAGTTCTTC. J is TRBJ2-1 and V is TRBV11-3, with D maybe TRBD2 (5 bases). This CDR3 contains 15 residues. The germline CDR1 and CDR2 sequences are SGHNT and YENEEA. V gave up 0 bases and J gave up 6 bases, with 12 bases separating them.

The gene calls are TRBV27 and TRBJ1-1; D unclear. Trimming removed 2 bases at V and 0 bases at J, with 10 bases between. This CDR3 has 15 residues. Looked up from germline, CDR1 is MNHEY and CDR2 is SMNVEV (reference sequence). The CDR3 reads CASSLRRIMNTEAFF. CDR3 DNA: TGTGCCAGCAGTTTACGACGGATTATGAACACTGAAGCTTTCTTT.

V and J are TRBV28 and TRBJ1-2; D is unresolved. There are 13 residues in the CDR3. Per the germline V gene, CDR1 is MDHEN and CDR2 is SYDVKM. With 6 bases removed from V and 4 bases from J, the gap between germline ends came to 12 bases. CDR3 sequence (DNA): TGTGCCAGCAGCGAAAACACAGCCTATGGCTACACCTTC. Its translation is CASSENTAYGYTF.

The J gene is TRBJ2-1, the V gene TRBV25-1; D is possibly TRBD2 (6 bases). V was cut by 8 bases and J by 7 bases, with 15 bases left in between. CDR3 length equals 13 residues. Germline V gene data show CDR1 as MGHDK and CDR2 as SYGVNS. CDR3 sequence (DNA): TGTGCCAGCTTAGCGGCCTGGGAGAATGAGCAGTTCTTC. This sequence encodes CASLAAWENEQFF. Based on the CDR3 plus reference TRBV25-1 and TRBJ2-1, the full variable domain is EADIYQTPRYLVIGTGKKITLECSQTMGHDKMYWYQQDPGMELHLIHYSYGVNSTEKGDLSSESTVSRIRTEHFPLTLESARPSHTSQYLCASLAAWENEQFFGPGTRLTVL.

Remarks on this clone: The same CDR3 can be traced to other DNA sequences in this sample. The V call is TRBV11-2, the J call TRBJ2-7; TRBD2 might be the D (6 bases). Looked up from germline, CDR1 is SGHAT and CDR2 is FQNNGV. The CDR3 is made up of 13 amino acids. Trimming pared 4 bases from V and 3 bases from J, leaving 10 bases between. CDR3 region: CASSYGLSYEQYF. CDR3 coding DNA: TGTGCCAGCAGCTACGGACTAAGCTACGAGCAGTACTTC.

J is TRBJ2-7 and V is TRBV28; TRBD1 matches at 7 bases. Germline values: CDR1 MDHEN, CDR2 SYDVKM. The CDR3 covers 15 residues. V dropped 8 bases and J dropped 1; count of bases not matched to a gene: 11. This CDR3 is CASSAGTDLSYEQYF. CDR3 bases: TGTGCCAGCTCCGCCGGGACAGACCTGTCCTACGAGCAGTACTTC.

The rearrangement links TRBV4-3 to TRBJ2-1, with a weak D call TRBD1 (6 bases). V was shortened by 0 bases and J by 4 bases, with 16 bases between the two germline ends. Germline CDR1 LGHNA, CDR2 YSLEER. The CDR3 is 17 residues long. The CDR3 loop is CASSQDWGEGVYNEQFF. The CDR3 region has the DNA TGCGCCAGCAGCCAAGATTGGGGTGAGGGGGTTTACAATGAGCAGTTCTTC.

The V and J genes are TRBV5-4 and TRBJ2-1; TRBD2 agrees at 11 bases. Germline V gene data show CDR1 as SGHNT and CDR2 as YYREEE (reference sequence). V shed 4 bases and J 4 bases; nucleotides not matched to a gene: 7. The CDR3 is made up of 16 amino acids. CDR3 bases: TGTGCCAGCAGCATAGCGGGAGGGCCATTTTACAATGAGCAGTTCTTC. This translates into CASSIAGGPFYNEQFF.

The CDR3 DNA is TGTGCCAGCAGTGTTCGGCAATACAATGAGCAGTTCTTC. This codes for CASSVRQYNEQFF. The chain links TRBV2 to TRBJ2-1, with D hard to call. This CDR3 is built from 13 residues. Trimming stripped 4 bases from V and 4 bases from J, with 8 bases between. Germline V CDR1 and CDR2: SNHLY, FYNNEI.